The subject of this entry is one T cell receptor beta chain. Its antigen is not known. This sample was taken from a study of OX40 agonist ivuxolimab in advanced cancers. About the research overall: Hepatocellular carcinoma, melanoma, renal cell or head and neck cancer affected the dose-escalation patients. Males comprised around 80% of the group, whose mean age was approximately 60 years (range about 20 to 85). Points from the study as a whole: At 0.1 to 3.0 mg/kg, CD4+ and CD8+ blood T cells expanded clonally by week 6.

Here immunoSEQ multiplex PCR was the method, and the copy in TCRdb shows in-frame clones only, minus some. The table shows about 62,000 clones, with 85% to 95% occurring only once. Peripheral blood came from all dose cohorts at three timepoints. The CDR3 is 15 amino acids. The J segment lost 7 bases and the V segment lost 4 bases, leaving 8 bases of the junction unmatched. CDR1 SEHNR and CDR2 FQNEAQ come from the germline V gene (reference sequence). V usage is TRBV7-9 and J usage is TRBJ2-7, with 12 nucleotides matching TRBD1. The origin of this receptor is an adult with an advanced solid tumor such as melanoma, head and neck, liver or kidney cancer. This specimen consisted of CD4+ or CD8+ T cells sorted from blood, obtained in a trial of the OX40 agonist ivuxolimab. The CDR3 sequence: CASSSRGQGAGEQYF. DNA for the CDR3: TGTGCCAGCAGCTCTCGGGGACAGGGGGCGGGGGAGCAGTACTTC.